The T cell receptor beta chain described here comes from a study of blood T cell repertoires in COVID-19. Looking at the study overall: T cells, B-cell-depleted T cells, or PBMCs provided the cDNA or gDNA that served as material.

Original handling: Reference gene primer amplification in the assay estimated nucleated cell counts. Generated by immunoSEQ multiplex PCR, the TCRdb table keeps only in-frame clones and is missing some. V and J calls and clone size are as listed in that table; D and trimming were resolved from the DNA. Altogether under 300,000 clones are present, around 86% being singletons, with the ten largest covering 9% to 15%. This CDR3 comprises 13 residues. Germline V gene data show CDR1 as LGHDT and CDR2 as YNNKEL (reference sequence). The V segment lost 4 bases and the J segment 10 bases; nucleotides outside the gene matches: 7.

This TCR was sampled from an elderly man with acute or convalescent COVID-19. The source material was peripheral blood. The rearrangement links TRBV3-1 (or the pseudogene TRBV3-2) to TRBJ2-3; the match to TRBD1 covers 8 bases. The chain's CDR3 is CASSPPGQEAQYF. The CDR3 DNA reads TGTGCCAGCAGCCCCCCGGGACAGGAGGCGCAGTATTTT.